One T cell receptor (beta chain) is described in this entry. The data were taken from a study of blood T cell repertoires in COVID-19. Clones were sequenced by immunoSEQ multiplex PCR, and TCRdb holds only the in-frame ones, with some missing. Of about 100,000 clones listed, roughly nine tenths are singletons. The length of the CDR3 is 13 residues. The V end was cut by 8 bases, the J end by 3 bases, with 10 bases between. CDR1 and CDR2 from the germline V gene are LNHNV and YYDKDF (reference sequence). Sequences were obtained from peripheral blood. The receptor's source is a woman of 80 years or more with acute or convalescent COVID-19. The chain recombines TRBV15 with TRBJ2-2, with D maybe TRBD1 (5 bases). The CDR3, as DNA: TGTGCCACCCCTAAAGGGGACACCGGGGAGCTGTTTTTT. It is translated as CATPKGDTGELFF.